This paragraph reports one TCR beta chain. As yet, its antigen is unknown. The entry originates in a study of cytomegalovirus exposure and HLA in healthy donors. Study-wide points: Later on, analysis showed that most CMV-associated TCR beta chains appeared to be HLA-restricted. Associated with HLA alleles at 0.05 false discovery rate in a later analysis were around 15,000 TCR beta sequences. A few CMV-associated chains proved CMV antigen-specific in vitro.

The PCR was carried out with 60 Vbeta primers and 13 Jbeta primers. Profiled with immunoSEQ multiplex PCR; TCRdb holds only in-frame clones, not every one. The sample yields around 130,000 clones, approximately 91% seen once. Sequencing input: PBMCs. This TCR derives from a woman between 40 and 50 years old in good health and CMV-seronegative.

DNA of the CDR3: TGTGCCAGCAGACAGACTAGCGGTAGCACAGATACGCAGTATTTT. Translating gives CASRQTSGSTDTQYF. The chain joins TRBV25-1 to TRBJ2-3; TRBD2 matches 9 bases. Per the germline V gene, CDR1 is MGHDK and CDR2 is SYGVNS. J was trimmed by 0 bases and V by 6 bases; bases with no gene match: 4. The CDR3 totals 15 residues.